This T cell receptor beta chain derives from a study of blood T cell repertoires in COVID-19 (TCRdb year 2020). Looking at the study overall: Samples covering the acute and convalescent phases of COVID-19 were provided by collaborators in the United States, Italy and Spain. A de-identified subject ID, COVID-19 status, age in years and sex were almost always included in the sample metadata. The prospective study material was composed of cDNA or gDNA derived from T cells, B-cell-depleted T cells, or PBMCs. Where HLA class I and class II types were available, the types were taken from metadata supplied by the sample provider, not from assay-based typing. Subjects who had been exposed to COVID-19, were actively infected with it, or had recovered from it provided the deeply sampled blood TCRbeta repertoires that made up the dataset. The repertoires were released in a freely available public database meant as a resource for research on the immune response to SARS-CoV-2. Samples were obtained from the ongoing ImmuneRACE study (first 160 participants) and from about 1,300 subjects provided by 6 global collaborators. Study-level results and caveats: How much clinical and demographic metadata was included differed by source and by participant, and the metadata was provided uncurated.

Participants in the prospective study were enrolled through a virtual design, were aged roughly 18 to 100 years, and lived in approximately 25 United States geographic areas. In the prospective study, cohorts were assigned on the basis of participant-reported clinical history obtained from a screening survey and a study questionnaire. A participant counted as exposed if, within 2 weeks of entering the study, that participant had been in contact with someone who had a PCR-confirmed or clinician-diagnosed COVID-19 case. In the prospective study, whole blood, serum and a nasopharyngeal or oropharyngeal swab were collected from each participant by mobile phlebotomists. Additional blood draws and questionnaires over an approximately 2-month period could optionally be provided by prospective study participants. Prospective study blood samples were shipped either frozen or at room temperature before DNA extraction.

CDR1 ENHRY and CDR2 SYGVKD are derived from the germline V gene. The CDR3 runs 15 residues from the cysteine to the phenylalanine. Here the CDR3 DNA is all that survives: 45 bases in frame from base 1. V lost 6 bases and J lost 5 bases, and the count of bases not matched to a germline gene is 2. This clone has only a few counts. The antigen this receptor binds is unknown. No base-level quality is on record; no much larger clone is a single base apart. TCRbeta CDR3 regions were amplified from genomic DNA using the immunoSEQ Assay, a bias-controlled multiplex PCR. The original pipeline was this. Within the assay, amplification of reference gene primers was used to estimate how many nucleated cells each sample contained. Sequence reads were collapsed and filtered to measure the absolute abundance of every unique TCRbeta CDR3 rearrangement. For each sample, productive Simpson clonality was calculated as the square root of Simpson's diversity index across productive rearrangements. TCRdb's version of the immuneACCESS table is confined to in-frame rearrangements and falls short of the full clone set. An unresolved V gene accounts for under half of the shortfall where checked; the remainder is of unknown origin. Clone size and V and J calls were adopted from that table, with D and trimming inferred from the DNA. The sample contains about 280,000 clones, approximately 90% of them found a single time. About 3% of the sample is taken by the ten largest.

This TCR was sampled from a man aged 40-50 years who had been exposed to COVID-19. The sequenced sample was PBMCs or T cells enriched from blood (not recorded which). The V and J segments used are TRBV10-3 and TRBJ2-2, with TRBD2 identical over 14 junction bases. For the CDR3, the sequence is CAIRGLAGVTGELFF. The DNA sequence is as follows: TGTGCCATCAGGGGACTAGCGGGAGTTACCGGGGAGCTGTTTTTT.